Listed below are T cell receptor beta chains from one sample, sequenced in a study of T cell responses to AZD1222 COVID-19 vaccine. TCRdb's copy holds only in-frame clones and misses some; the assay was immunoSEQ multiplex PCR. The table includes over 150,000 clones, about 87% detected once. Sequenced here: peripheral blood, sampled on day 0 of AZD1222 vaccination. These TCRs come from an adult in good health. Both conserved end residues are part of each CDR3. Fields, in order: D gene, V gene, CDR3 length, clone size, J gene, CDR3 DNA, CDR3 protein. The D gene is left open where the match is weak. A row's size may be missing; if present it is once, few, many or a size class.

d_call: -
v_call: TRBV11-3
cdr3_length: 12
clone_size: -
j_call: TRBJ2-7
cdr3_nt: TGTGCCAGCAGCTTCTCACAGACCGAGCAGTACTTC
cdr3_aa: CASSFSQTEQYF

d_call: TRBD2
v_call: TRBV11-3
cdr3_length: 15
clone_size: -
j_call: TRBJ2-1
cdr3_nt: TGTGCCAGCAGCTCCCAGGCTAGCGGGGGTAATGAGCAGTTCTTC
cdr3_aa: CASSSQASGGNEQFF

d_call: -
v_call: TRBV20-1
cdr3_length: 11
clone_size: -
j_call: TRBJ1-2
cdr3_nt: TGCAGTGCATGGGATAACTATGGCTACACCTTC
cdr3_aa: CSAWDNYGYTF

d_call: -
v_call: TRBV5-1
cdr3_length: 15
clone_size: few
j_call: TRBJ1-1
cdr3_nt: TGCGCCAGCAGCTTGAACAGGGCAATGCCTACTGAAGCTTTCTTT
cdr3_aa: CASSLNRAMPTEAFF

d_call: -
v_call: TRBV2
cdr3_length: 13
clone_size: -
j_call: TRBJ2-1
cdr3_nt: TGTGCCAGCAGCCAGGACGGCTACAATGAGCAGTTCTTC
cdr3_aa: CASSQDGYNEQFF

d_call: -
v_call: TRBV18
cdr3_length: 16
clone_size: -
j_call: TRBJ1-2
cdr3_nt: TGTGCCAGCTCACCCCCTTCCGGACAAACTAACTATGGCTACACCTTC
cdr3_aa: CASSPPSGQTNYGYTF

d_call: TRBD2
v_call: TRBV6-4
cdr3_length: 14
clone_size: -
j_call: TRBJ2-3
cdr3_nt: TGTGCCAGCGGAGAGCGGGGGGGCACAGATACGCAGTATTTT
cdr3_aa: CASGERGGTDTQYF

d_call: -
v_call: TRBV28
cdr3_length: 14
clone_size: -
j_call: TRBJ1-4
cdr3_nt: TGTGCCAGCAGTTTATTGGCCCGGACGGAAAAACTATTTTTT
cdr3_aa: CASSLLARTEKLFF

d_call: -
v_call: TRBV12-3/TRBV12-4
cdr3_length: 13
clone_size: -
j_call: TRBJ1-5
cdr3_nt: TGTGCCAGCAGTCAATCAGGGAGTCAGCCCCAGCATTTT
cdr3_aa: CASSQSGSQPQHF

d_call: -
v_call: TRBV19
cdr3_length: 15
clone_size: -
j_call: TRBJ2-1
cdr3_nt: TGTGCCAGTAGTATTGTAGCTACCCACGGGAATGAGCAGTTCTTC
cdr3_aa: CASSIVATHGNEQFF

d_call: -
v_call: TRBV11-2
cdr3_length: 15
clone_size: few
j_call: TRBJ2-7
cdr3_nt: TGTGCCAGCAGCTTAGCCCAGACAGGAGTCTACGAGCAGTACTTC
cdr3_aa: CASSLAQTGVYEQYF

d_call: -
v_call: TRBV10-3
cdr3_length: 15
clone_size: few
j_call: TRBJ1-3
cdr3_nt: TGTGCCATCAGTGAGGTTTCCAACGCGGGAAACACCATATATTTT
cdr3_aa: CAISEVSNAGNTIYF

d_call: -
v_call: TRBV18
cdr3_length: 14
clone_size: -
j_call: TRBJ1-5
cdr3_nt: TGTGCCAGCTCACTTACAGGAGGCCGTCAGCCCCAGCATTTT
cdr3_aa: CASSLTGGRQPQHF

d_call: TRBD2
v_call: TRBV24-1
cdr3_length: 17
clone_size: -
j_call: TRBJ2-5
cdr3_nt: TGTGCCACCAGTGATACCCCGACTAGCGGGTTGAGGGAGACCCAGTACTTC
cdr3_aa: CATSDTPTSGLRETQYF

d_call: -
v_call: TRBV7-2
cdr3_length: 13
clone_size: -
j_call: TRBJ1-2
cdr3_nt: TGTGCCAGCAGCAAAGGGGGAGGGCTTGGCTACACCTTC
cdr3_aa: CASSKGGGLGYTF

d_call: -
v_call: TRBV3-1/TRBV3-2
cdr3_length: 13
clone_size: -
j_call: TRBJ2-7
cdr3_nt: TGTGCCACCGAACCGACAGGTACCTACGAGCAGTACTTC
cdr3_aa: CATEPTGTYEQYF

d_call: -
v_call: TRBV5-4
cdr3_length: 15
clone_size: -
j_call: TRBJ1-1
cdr3_nt: TGTGCCAGCAGCTTGGGAGACAGGCAGAACACTGAAGCTTTCTTT
cdr3_aa: CASSLGDRQNTEAFF

d_call: -
v_call: TRBV28
cdr3_length: 17
clone_size: few
j_call: TRBJ1-1
cdr3_nt: TGTGCCAGCAGCCCACCTTTAGGGGCAGGGGTGAACACTGAAGCTTTCTTT
cdr3_aa: CASSPPLGAGVNTEAFF

d_call: -
v_call: TRBV7-9
cdr3_length: 13
clone_size: -
j_call: TRBJ1-2
cdr3_nt: TGTGCCAGCAGCTTGGGGGGTTACTATGGCTACACCTTC
cdr3_aa: CASSLGGYYGYTF

d_call: TRBD2
v_call: TRBV5-6
cdr3_length: 15
clone_size: -
j_call: TRBJ2-1
cdr3_nt: TGTGCCAGCAGCTTCGGACTAGCGGGGTGGGATGAGCAGTTCTTC
cdr3_aa: CASSFGLAGWDEQFF

d_call: -
v_call: TRBV7-2
cdr3_length: 14
clone_size: -
j_call: TRBJ2-7
cdr3_nt: TGTGCCAGCAGCTTTTTTCAGGCACCCTACGAGCAGTACTTC
cdr3_aa: CASSFFQAPYEQYF

d_call: -
v_call: TRBV12-5
cdr3_length: 16
clone_size: -
j_call: TRBJ1-3
cdr3_nt: TGTGCTAGTGGTTTGAACGGGGACGGGAGGGGAAACACCATATATTTT
cdr3_aa: CASGLNGDGRGNTIYF

d_call: -
v_call: TRBV6-2/TRBV6-3
cdr3_length: 15
clone_size: -
j_call: TRBJ1-2
cdr3_nt: TGTGCCAGCAGTCCCGGCCCACAGGGTAACTATGGCTACACCTTC
cdr3_aa: CASSPGPQGNYGYTF

d_call: -
v_call: TRBV19
cdr3_length: 15
clone_size: few
j_call: TRBJ1-4
cdr3_nt: TGTGCCAGTAGTACCCCCGGACCGGGGAATGAAAAACTGTTTTTT
cdr3_aa: CASSTPGPGNEKLFF

d_call: -
v_call: TRBV25-1
cdr3_length: 13
clone_size: -
j_call: TRBJ2-7
cdr3_nt: TGTGCCAGCAGTGAATTTGGGCGGGACGAGCAGTACTTC
cdr3_aa: CASSEFGRDEQYF

d_call: -
v_call: TRBV24-1
cdr3_length: 16
clone_size: -
j_call: TRBJ1-5
cdr3_nt: TGTGCCACCAGTGATTCCGGACGGTCTAGCAATCAGCCCCAGCATTTT
cdr3_aa: CATSDSGRSSNQPQHF

d_call: -
v_call: TRBV2
cdr3_length: 13
clone_size: -
j_call: TRBJ1-1
cdr3_nt: TGTGCCAGCAGGGACGGGGTGAACACTGAAGCTTTCTTT
cdr3_aa: CASRDGVNTEAFF

d_call: TRBD2
v_call: TRBV2
cdr3_length: 14
clone_size: -
j_call: TRBJ2-7
cdr3_nt: TGTGCCAGCAGTGAAAGAGCGGGGTTTTACGAGCAGTACTTC
cdr3_aa: CASSERAGFYEQYF

d_call: -
v_call: TRBV5-5
cdr3_length: 14
clone_size: -
j_call: TRBJ1-6
cdr3_nt: TGTGCCAGCAGCTCCCGCGGGGGAGTTTCACCCCTCCACTTT
cdr3_aa: CASSSRGGVSPLHF

d_call: TRBD2
v_call: TRBV5-1
cdr3_length: 17
clone_size: once
j_call: TRBJ2-3
cdr3_nt: TGCGCCAGCAGCTTGTTACCCAGCGGGGGGGCAGCAGATACGCAGTATTTT
cdr3_aa: CASSLLPSGGAADTQYF

d_call: -
v_call: TRBV2
cdr3_length: 13
clone_size: -
j_call: TRBJ1-1
cdr3_nt: TGTGCCAGCAGTGAGTGGGGGAGGACTGAAGCTTTCTTT
cdr3_aa: CASSEWGRTEAFF

d_call: -
v_call: TRBV19
cdr3_length: 20
clone_size: -
j_call: TRBJ1-5
cdr3_nt: TGTGCCAGTAGTATACTAGGGCCCTCCGGTAGAGGCGATAGCAATCAGCCCCAGCATTTT
cdr3_aa: CASSILGPSGRGDSNQPQHF

d_call: TRBD1
v_call: TRBV16
cdr3_length: 15
clone_size: -
j_call: TRBJ1-3
cdr3_nt: TGTGCCAGCAGCCGCGACAGGGTCTCCGGAAACACCATATATTTT
cdr3_aa: CASSRDRVSGNTIYF

d_call: TRBD1
v_call: TRBV9
cdr3_length: 15
clone_size: -
j_call: TRBJ1-2
cdr3_nt: TGTGCCAGCAGCCCGTCGGGACAGGTTCGAGGGGGCTACACCTTC
cdr3_aa: CASSPSGQVRGGYTF